Below are 21 T cell receptor beta chains sequenced from a single sample in a study of memory CD4+ T cells and cytomegalovirus serostatus. Single viable CD3+CD4+CD8-CD45RO+ cells were sorted as the memory CD4+ T cells. Using immunoSEQ multiplex PCR, the repertoire was profiled, and TCRdb retains in-frame clones only, with some absent. The data contain tens of thousands of clones, around three quarters of them seen just once; the ten biggest clones take up roughly 1.7%. Sequencing was done on a sample of memory CD4+ T cells from blood. These receptors all stem from an adult in good health and CMV-seronegative.

This clone was observed a handful of times. The genes are TRBV28 and TRBJ1-1, with 8 bases aligning to TRBD1. This CDR3 comprises 14 residues. The germline CDR1 and CDR2 sequences are MDHEN and SYDVKM. Losses at the gene ends were 6 bases for V and 1 base for J; bases not matched to a gene: 4. The CDR3 region is CASRTGQANTEAFF. CDR3 coding DNA: TGTGCCAGCAGAACGGGACAGGCGAACACTGAAGCTTTCTTT. Drawing the rest from reference TRBV28 and TRBJ1-1, the complete variable domain is DVKVTQSSRYLVKRTGEKVFLECVQDMDHENMFWYRQDPGLGLRLIYFSYDVKMKEKGDIPEGYSVSREKKERFSLILESASTNQTSMYLCASRTGQANTEAFFGQGTRLTVV.

This clone was picked up one time. The chain carries TRBV18 and TRBJ2-7, with D hard to call. Germline V gene data show CDR1 as KGHSH and CDR2 as LQKENI. The CDR3 loop spans 15 amino acids. V was trimmed by 0 bases and J by 4 bases, leaving 13 bases between them. CDR3 protein: CASSPPGSKGYEQYF. As DNA, the CDR3 is TGTGCCAGCTCACCACCAGGCTCCAAGGGATACGAGCAGTACTTC.

The chain joins TRBV28 to TRBJ2-7, with 8 bases aligning to TRBD1. The V and J ends lost 7 bases and 2 bases, in that order; junction bases with no gene match: 4. Germline CDR1 MDHEN, CDR2 SYDVKM. The CDR3 is 13 amino acids. CDR3 sequence reads: CASNPGQAYEQYF. The CDR3 DNA sequence: TGTGCCAGCAATCCGGGACAGGCCTACGAGCAGTACTTC. The variable domain in full, completed from reference TRBV28 and TRBJ2-7, reads DVKVTQSSRYLVKRTGEKVFLECVQDMDHENMFWYRQDPGLGLRLIYFSYDVKMKEKGDIPEGYSVSREKKERFSLILESASTNQTSMYLCASNPGQAYEQYFGPGTRLTVT.

This clone appeared once. This chain joins TRBV14 and TRBJ1-3; no clear D gene. The germline CDR1 and CDR2 sequences are SGHDN and FVKESK. Trimming left V 1 base short and J 3 bases short, with 4 bases between. This CDR3 has 13 residues. The CDR3 spells CASSQVHGNTIYF. In DNA, the CDR3 is TGTGCCAGCAGCCAAGTCCATGGAAACACCATATATTTT.

This chain uses TRBV6-1 with TRBJ1-6; the match to TRBD1 covers 11 bases. Losses at the gene ends were 7 bases for V and 10 bases for J; bases not matched to a gene: 6. Germline V CDR1 and CDR2: MNHNS, SASEGT. The CDR3 totals 14 residues. CDR3 DNA: TGTGCCAGCACCCCGGGACAGGGGGGCTCACCCCTCCACTTT. It codes for CASTPGQGGSPLHF.

This sequence joins TRBV5-4 and TRBJ2-2; 8 nucleotides match TRBD2. The V segment lost 0 bases and the J segment 6 bases; nucleotides outside the gene matches: 4. The CDR3 runs to 15 residues. Germline values: CDR1 SGHNT, CDR2 YYREEE (reference sequence). CDR3 nucleotide sequence: TGTGCCAGCAGCTTGGTCCGGGGGGGCTCCGGGGAGCTGTTTTTT. It is translated as CASSLVRGGSGELFF.

This clone turned up a few times. The rearrangement uses TRBV7-8 and TRBJ1-6; D uncertain. V lost 0 bases and J lost 6, with 12 bases in between. CDR1 SGHVS and CDR2 FQNEAQ come from the germline V gene. This CDR3 is built from 16 residues. DNA for the CDR3: TGTGCCAGCAGCTTAGCGCACGCCTCTGGTAATTCACCCCTCCACTTT. Its translation is CASSLAHASGNSPLHF. Full variable domain (missing parts from reference TRBV7-8 and TRBJ1-6): GAGVSQSPRYKVAKRGQDVALRCDPISGHVSLFWYQQALGQGPEFLTYFQNEAQLDKSGLPSDRFFAERPEGSVSTLKIQRTQQEDSAVYLCASSLAHASGNSPLHFGNGTRLTVT.

The CDR3 is CASLPKAGQETQYF. DNA for the CDR3: TGTGCCAGCTTGCCTAAAGCGGGCCAAGAGACCCAGTACTTC. This sequence joins TRBV18 and TRBJ2-5, with D possibly being TRBD2 (6 bases). Germline assignment: CDR1 KGHSH and CDR2 LQKENI. The CDR3 totals 14 residues. V lost 7 bases to trimming and J lost 1 base, with 13 bases between them.

This clone occurred once. DNA for the CDR3: TGTGCCAGCAGCTCGGGGGGCGCTACCAATCAGCCCCAGCATTTT. Translating it yields CASSSGGATNQPQHF. The genes are TRBV7-2 and TRBJ1-5; D may be TRBD1 (6 bases). The germline V gene has CDR1 SGHTA and CDR2 FQGNSA. The germline V and J ends were trimmed by 4 bases and 3 bases, with 13 bases remaining between them. The CDR3 covers 15 residues.

J is TRBJ2-7 and V is TRBV4-1; D uncertain. Trimming removed 3 bases at V and 3 bases at J, with 9 bases between. CDR3 size: 13 residues. Germline V gene sequence: CDR1 MGHRA, CDR2 YSYEKL. Here the CDR3 DNA reads TGCGCCAGCAGCCATGGAATTTACTACGAGCAGTACTTC. This gives the protein CASSHGIYYEQYF.

The V call is TRBV15, the J call TRBJ2-3, with D perhaps TRBD2 (7 bases). V shed 1 base and J shed 1 base, with 15 bases lying between them. CDR3 length equals 17 residues. From germline, CDR1 is LNHNV and CDR2 YYDKDF (reference sequence). The chain's CDR3 is CATSRARRGLGTDTQYF. The CDR3 DNA reads TGTGCCACCAGCAGAGCCCGGCGGGGGCTGGGCACAGATACGCAGTATTTT.

This chain uses TRBV6-5 with TRBJ2-1; TRBD2 aligns across 14 bases. The V and J ends lost 5 bases and 8 bases, in that order; junction bases with no gene match: 5. The germline CDR1 and CDR2 sequences are MNHEY and SVGAGI. The CDR3 is 15 residues long. CDR3 bases: TGTGCCAGCAGTACCGGGACTAGCGGGAGCCATGAGCAGTTCTTC. Translation: CASSTGTSGSHEQFF.

This clone was counted once. J is TRBJ2-7 and V is TRBV11-3, with no clear D. Per the germline V gene, CDR1 is SGHNT and CDR2 is YENEEA. The V gene lost 1 base and the J gene lost 5 bases, with 12 bases spanning the gap. This CDR3 has 14 amino acids. The CDR3 spells CASSLGSRRNEQYF. The CDR3 DNA sequence: TGTGCCAGCAGCTTAGGCTCTAGGAGAAACGAGCAGTACTTC.

The gene calls are TRBV11-2 and TRBJ1-1; D is possibly TRBD1 (5 bases). Trimming removed 1 base from V and 0 bases from J, with 9 bases in between. The CDR3 is 15 amino acids. Looked up from germline, CDR1 is SGHAT and CDR2 is FQNNGV. The CDR3 loop is CASSLGNRLNTEAFF. The DNA of the CDR3 is TGTGCCAGCAGCTTAGGAAACAGGTTGAACACTGAAGCTTTCTTT.

The chain couples TRBV7-2 to TRBJ1-6, with TRBD1 matching 7 bases. The CDR3 runs to 15 residues. J gave up 8 bases and V 1 base, and 5 bases lay outside the gene matches. CDR1 SGHTA and CDR2 FQGNSA come from the germline V gene. The CDR3 sequence: CASSLVRQGYSPLHF. The CDR3 coding sequence is TGTGCCAGCAGCTTAGTTCGACAGGGATATTCACCCCTCCACTTT.

The chain couples TRBV5-6 to TRBJ1-1; D is unresolved. CDR1 and CDR2 from the germline V gene are SGHDT and YYEEEE. CDR3 length: 13 amino acids. The germline V and J ends were trimmed by 7 bases and 1 base, with 11 bases remaining between them. In nucleotides, the CDR3 is TGTGCCAGCTGTGAACAGTGGAACACTGAAGCTTTCTTT. Translated: CASCEQWNTEAFF.

A few counts support this clone. V and J are TRBV9 and TRBJ2-2, with unresolved D. Germline V gives CDR1 SGDLS, CDR2 YYNGEE. V was pared by 0 bases and J by 3 bases, with 12 bases between. The CDR3 has 16 amino acids. The CDR3 spells CASSVATSSYTGELFF. In nucleotides, the CDR3 is TGTGCCAGCAGCGTAGCTACCTCCAGTTACACCGGGGAGCTGTTTTTT.

The chain employs TRBV30 and TRBJ2-3; D is undetermined. V lost 0 bases and J lost 4, with 8 bases in between. CDR3 length: 13 residues. Germline CDR1 reads GTSNPN; CDR2 reads SVGIG (reference sequence). The CDR3 DNA sequence: TGTGCCTGGAGTGTACGTGAGGCAGATACGCAGTATTTT. Amino acids: CAWSVREADTQYF.

The table lists this clone with a few counts. The CDR3 DNA follows: TGTGCCAGCAGCGATTGGACAGCCTACAATGAGCAGTTCTTC. Translating gives CASSDWTAYNEQFF. This chain uses TRBV5-6 with TRBJ2-1, with D possibly being TRBD1 (6 bases). The germline V gene has CDR1 SGHDT and CDR2 YYEEEE. The length of the CDR3 is 14 residues. Trimming left V 4 bases short and J 2 bases short, with 10 bases between. The variable domain in full, with the rest retrieved from reference TRBV5-6 and TRBJ2-1, is DAGVTQSPTHLIKTRGQQVTLRCSPKSGHDTVSWYQQALGQGPQFIFQYYEEEERQRGNFPDRFSGHQFPNYSSELNVNALLLGDSALYLCASSDWTAYNEQFFGPGTRLTVL.

This clone was seen more than once but under ten times. The sample contains more than one DNA sequence encoding this CDR3. This chain links TRBV10-3 with TRBJ1-2, with D possibly being TRBD1 (6 bases). The V gene lost 4 bases and the J gene lost 4 bases, with 10 bases spanning the gap. This CDR3 is built from 13 residues. Germline values: CDR1 ENHRY, CDR2 SYGVKD. CDR3 residues: CAISVSRGYGYTF. As DNA, the CDR3 is TGTGCCATCAGTGTATCCAGGGGCTATGGCTACACCTTC.

With respect to this clone: Other nucleotide sequences in the sample specify the same CDR3. V usage is TRBV18 and J usage is TRBJ1-1, with D perhaps matching TRBD1 (6 bases). The CDR3 is 14 amino acids. Trimming took off 4 bases at V and 1 base at J, with 10 bases between the two ends. CDR1 is KGHSH and CDR2 is LQKENI in the germline V gene. In DNA form, the CDR3 reads TGTGCCAGCTCACACGACAGGAAGAACACTGAAGCTTTCTTT. Translation: CASSHDRKNTEAFF.